Presented here are 10 T cell receptor beta chains from one specimen sequenced in a study of T-cell memory formation after mild COVID-19. TCRdb reanalysed the 5' RACE reads using MiXCR and keeps one entry per CDR3 protein. Seen here are 470,000 or so distinct CDR3 sequences, around 17% observed once, and the top ten hold about a fifth. The specimen sequenced was PBMCs or a T cell subset sorted from them (not recorded which). The receptors were sampled from a man between 18 and 35 years old who had mild COVID-19 (a few samples of this study predate the infection). Cell type and time point are not known.

The sample holds a few counts of this clonotype. This chain joins TRBV5-1 and TRBJ2-2; D not resolved. The length of the CDR3 is 14 residues. V was cut by 5 bases and J by 1 base, with 9 bases left in between. CDR1 SGHRS and CDR2 YFSETQ come from the germline V gene. Written as DNA, the CDR3 is TGCGCCAGCAGGCCACCCTTGAACACCGGGGAGCTGTTTTTT. Translation: CASRPPLNTGELFF. The full variable domain, in which reference TRBV5-1 and TRBJ2-2 provide the parts outside the CDR3, is KAGVTQTPRYLIKTRGQQVTLSCSPISGHRSVSWYQQTPGQGLQFLFEYFSETQRNKGNFPGRFSGRQFSNSRSEMNVSTLELGDSALYLCASRPPLNTGELFFGEGSRLTVL.

The chain joins TRBV5-1 to TRBJ2-1; 14 bases are a match to TRBD2. The CDR3 length is 19 residues. CDR1 and CDR2 from the germline V gene are SGHRS and YFSETQ. The V segment lost 0 bases and the J segment 6 bases; nucleotides outside the gene matches: 11. Here the CDR3 reads CASSLVSLRLAGGLNEQFF. The CDR3 nucleotides read TGCGCCAGCAGCTTGGTCTCCCTAAGACTAGCGGGGGGGCTCAATGAGCAGTTCTTC. The whole variable domain, filled in from reference TRBV5-1 and TRBJ2-1, reads KAGVTQTPRYLIKTRGQQVTLSCSPISGHRSVSWYQQTPGQGLQFLFEYFSETQRNKGNFPGRFSGRQFSNSRSEMNVSTLELGDSALYLCASSLVSLRLAGGLNEQFFGPGTRLTVL.

This clonotype appeared a few times. The chain carries TRBV11-2 and TRBJ2-3; 7 positions agree with TRBD2. Unmatched junction bases numbered 18, after V lost 7 bases and J lost 11 bases. Germline values: CDR1 SGHAT, CDR2 FQNNGV. CDR3 length: 15 residues. CDR3 protein: CASTGGGGASSKQYF. The CDR3 coding sequence is TGTGCCAGCACGGGTGGGGGGGGAGCCTCCTCTAAGCAGTATTTT.

This rearrangement joins TRBV9 to TRBJ2-2; TRBD2 might be the D (6 bases). V was cut by 0 bases and J by 0 bases, with 15 bases left in between. CDR3 length: 18 residues. Germline V CDR1 and CDR2: SGDLS, YYNGEE. CDR3 sequence: CASSVDTLGTSNTGELFF. The CDR3 DNA is TGTGCCAGCAGCGTAGATACCCTCGGGACTTCGAACACCGGGGAGCTGTTTTTT.

The chain is built from TRBV6-2 or TRBV6-3 and TRBJ1-1; TRBD1 is a possible D gene (5 bases). Germline V gene data show CDR1 as MNHEY and CDR2 as SVGEGT. The CDR3 is made up of 15 amino acids. Deletions cut 2 bases from V and 5 bases from J, with 15 bases between. As DNA, the CDR3 is TGTGCCAGCAGTTACCATGGGGCTGTTCGTACTGAAGCTTTCTTT. Encoded protein: CASSYHGAVRTEAFF.

This clonotype appeared many times. The chain combines TRBV20-1 with TRBJ1-5; D remains unclear. CDR1 is DFQATT, CDR2 SNEGSKA, per germline (reference sequence). The CDR3 sequence is 13 residues long. Between the trimmed V and J ends, which lost 3 bases and 0 bases, there was a span of 6 bases. CDR3 residues: CSASPDSNQPQHF. CDR3 nucleotide sequence: TGCAGTGCTAGTCCAGATAGCAATCAGCCCCAGCATTTT.

In this sample, this clonotype turned up many times. The gene calls are TRBV9 and TRBJ2-3; 7 positions match TRBD2. There are 15 residues in the CDR3. The ends lost 4 bases at V and 3 bases at J; junction bases unmatched: 8. CDR1 is SGDLS, CDR2 YYNGEE, per germline. CDR3 amino acids: CASSPGAGETDTQYF. The CDR3 nucleotides are TGTGCCAGCAGCCCCGGCGCGGGGGAAACAGATACGCAGTATTTT.

V usage is TRBV20-1 and J usage is TRBJ2-1, with 9 bases aligning to TRBD2. Germline V gene data show CDR1 as DFQATT and CDR2 as SNEGSKA (reference sequence). V was pared by 3 bases and J by 6 bases, with 6 bases of the junction left unmatched. This CDR3 is 14 amino acids long. In DNA, the CDR3 is TGCAGTGCTAGCGGACCACTAGCGGGCAATGAGCAGTTCTTC. Translating gives CSASGPLAGNEQFF.

The chain couples TRBV6-5 to TRBJ2-5; TRBD1 might be the D (6 bases). This CDR3 is 15 amino acids long. The V end was cut by 5 bases, the J end by 0 bases, with 13 bases between. Germline CDR1 MNHEY, CDR2 SVGAGI. CDR3 sequence reads: CASSNPYRDQETQYF. The DNA of the CDR3 is TGTGCCAGCAGTAATCCCTACAGGGACCAAGAGACCCAGTACTTC.

This clonotype was counted a few times. This chain links TRBV4-3 with TRBJ1-3; no clear D. Germline CDR1 LGHNA, CDR2 YSLEER. The CDR3 spans 15 residues. Trimming took off 5 bases at V and 0 bases at J, with 11 bases between the two ends. CDR3 nucleotides: TGCGCCAGCAGCGAGTACGATAGCTCTGGAAACACCATATATTTT. This translates into CASSEYDSSGNTIYF.